Each of the 22 T cell receptor beta chains below was sequenced from the same sample in a study of blood T cell repertoires in COVID-19. Repertoires were generated with immunoSEQ multiplex PCR, while TCRdb's copy carries only in-frame clones and drops some. The sample consists of approximately 290,000 clones, roughly 89% of them appearing once. The sequencing input was peripheral blood. The receptors were sampled from a woman younger than 45 with COVID-19, enrolled during active disease.

This clone appeared a single time. The V gene is TRBV4-1, the J gene TRBJ2-7; D is ambiguous. Germline V gene data show CDR1 as MGHRA and CDR2 as YSYEKL. This CDR3 has 13 amino acids. V was pared by 4 bases and J by 4 bases, with 11 bases between. The CDR3 sequence: CASSPFAGYEQYF. As DNA, the CDR3 is TGCGCCAGCAGCCCCTTCGCAGGTTACGAGCAGTACTTC.

The chain carries TRBV7-9 and TRBJ1-4; 9 nucleotides match TRBD1. The CDR3 length is 16 residues. Germline V gene lookup returns CDR1 SEHNR and CDR2 FQNEAQ (reference sequence). Unmatched junction bases numbered 10, after V lost 5 bases and J lost 6 bases. CDR3 DNA: TGTGCCAGCAGCCCGGGGGGACAGGGTGGGCATGAAAAACTGTTTTTT. It yields the protein CASSPGGQGGHEKLFF. Based on the CDR3 plus reference TRBV7-9 and TRBJ1-4, the full variable domain is DTGVSQNPRHKITKRGQNVTFRCDPISEHNRLYWYRQTLGQGPEFLTYFQNEAQLEKSRLLSDRFSAERPKGSFSTLEIQRTEQGDSAMYLCASSPGGQGGHEKLFFGSGTQLSVL.

The V and J genes are TRBV19 and TRBJ1-3, with D possibly being TRBD1 (6 bases). The V gene lost 5 bases and the J gene lost 6 bases, with 14 bases spanning the gap. This CDR3 spans 14 amino acids. CDR1 and CDR2 (germline): LNHDA, SQIVND (reference sequence). For the CDR3, the DNA is TGTGCCAGTAGTGTCTGGGACACTTCAAACACCATATATTTT. Translated, it gives CASSVWDTSNTIYF.

CDR3 region: CASSVQRRGETQYF. The DNA for the CDR3 is TGTGCCAGCAGTGTTCAACGAAGGGGAGAGACCCAGTACTTC. The chain has TRBV2 and TRBJ2-5; TRBD1 is a possible D gene (5 bases). The CDR3 is made up of 14 amino acids. Germline values: CDR1 SNHLY, CDR2 FYNNEI. V was shortened by 4 bases and J by 4 bases, with 13 bases between the two germline ends.

The chain joins TRBV9 to TRBJ2-2; D unresolved. The CDR3 is made up of 16 amino acids. Deletions cut 3 bases from V and 4 bases from J, with 16 bases between. The germline CDR1 and CDR2 sequences are SGDLS and YYNGEE. Written as DNA, the CDR3 is TGTGCCAGCAGCGATTCATATGGGCTCGGCACCGGGGAGCTGTTTTTT. This codes for CASSDSYGLGTGELFF.

The gene calls are TRBV27 and TRBJ1-1, with D possibly being TRBD1 (5 bases). Between the trimmed V and J ends, which lost 3 bases and 8 bases, there was a span of 19 bases. The V gene's germline CDR1 is MNHEY and CDR2 SMNVEV (reference sequence). The CDR3 is 15 amino acids. CDR3 protein: CASSFRGGGAREAFF. The CDR3 DNA reads TGTGCCAGCAGTTTTAGGGGAGGAGGGGCGCGGGAAGCTTTCTTT.

This clone showed up just a few times. The J gene is TRBJ1-6, the V gene TRBV5-1, with 7 positions matching TRBD1. The CDR3 extends over 16 amino acids. The germline gives CDR1 SGHRS, CDR2 YFSETQ. V was clipped by 0 bases and J by 5 bases; unmatched bases: 5. CDR3 in amino acids: CASSLAVRGDNSPLHF. As DNA, the CDR3 is TGCGCCAGCAGCTTGGCCGTCAGGGGGGATAATTCACCCCTCCACTTT.

The chain recombines TRBV6-6 with TRBJ1-4, with TRBD1 as a possible D gene (6 bases). Per the germline V gene, CDR1 is MNHNY and CDR2 is SVGAGI (reference sequence). This CDR3 has 15 amino acids. Trimming took 6 bases from V and 6 from J, leaving 17 bases between them. The CDR3 reads CASRTPGGADEKLFF. CDR3 DNA: TGTGCCAGCAGAACACCCGGGGGGGCGGATGAAAAACTGTTTTTT.

V usage is TRBV2 and J usage is TRBJ2-7, with TRBD1 matching 9 bases. V lost 0 bases to trimming and J lost 3 bases; unmatched junction nucleotides: 6. The CDR3 has 16 residues. Per the germline V gene, CDR1 is SNHLY and CDR2 is FYNNEI. This CDR3 is CASSEALGTGLYEQYF. The CDR3 coding sequence is TGTGCCAGCAGTGAAGCGCTGGGGACAGGGCTCTACGAGCAGTACTTC.

The chain recombines TRBV7-9 with TRBJ2-1, with TRBD2 matching 8 bases. CDR3 length equals 15 residues. V trimming: 2 bases; J trimming: 5 bases; junction bases outside the gene matches: 5. CDR1 and CDR2 from the germline V gene are SEHNR and FQNEAQ (reference sequence). The CDR3 reads CASSLPLAGNNEQFF. In DNA, the CDR3 is TGTGCCAGCAGCTTACCCCTAGCGGGTAACAATGAGCAGTTCTTC.

The rearrangement uses TRBV7-8 and TRBJ1-1, with D unclear. The germline gives CDR1 SGHVS, CDR2 FQNEAQ. V lost 1 base to trimming and J lost 5 bases, with 8 bases between them. The CDR3 contains 13 residues. DNA for the CDR3: TGTGCCAGCAGCTTAGTGTTGGAGACTGAAGCTTTCTTT. It specifies CASSLVLETEAFF.

This clone was seen a few times. The V call is TRBV19, the J call TRBJ2-1, with 10 bases lining up with TRBD2. This CDR3 is built from 18 residues. Germline CDR1 reads LNHDA; CDR2 reads SQIVND (reference sequence). V was clipped by 5 bases and J by 4 bases; unmatched bases: 14. In DNA, the CDR3 is TGTGCCAGTAGTCTAACTAGCGGGGCGGACCTGTTTTACAATGAGCAGTTCTTC. Translation: CASSLTSGADLFYNEQFF. Complete variable domain (other parts from reference TRBV19 and TRBJ2-1): DGGITQSPKYLFRKEGQNVTLSCEQNLNHDAMYWYRQDPGQGLRLIYYSQIVNDFQKGDIAEGYSVSREKKESFPLTVTSAQKNPTAFYLCASSLTSGADLFYNEQFFGPGTRLTVL.

The chain carries TRBV11-2 and TRBJ2-7; TRBD1 matches at 8 bases. From germline, CDR1 is SGHAT and CDR2 FQNNGV. After removal of 2 bases from V and 4 bases from J, the junction contained 7 bases not matched to a gene. This CDR3 region has 15 residues. Here the CDR3 DNA reads TGTGCCAGCAGCTTAAGATTCCAGGGGGCGTACGAGCAGTACTTC. It yields the protein CASSLRFQGAYEQYF.

The chain employs TRBV5-4 and TRBJ1-2, with 7 bases fitting TRBD1. The ends lost 3 bases at V and 6 bases at J; junction bases unmatched: 11. This CDR3 is 15 amino acids long. Germline V gene lookup returns CDR1 SGHNT and CDR2 YYREEE (reference sequence). CDR3 in DNA: TGTGCCAGCAGCTCCAACTCGGAGGGGGCGCATGGCTACACCTTC. Translating it yields CASSSNSEGAHGYTF.

The chain carries TRBV6-1 and TRBJ1-1; D not resolved. V was clipped by 1 base and J by 8 bases, with 20 bases between them. This CDR3 is 16 amino acids long. Germline V gives CDR1 MNHNS, CDR2 SASEGT. The CDR3 nucleotides are TGTGCCAGCAGTGAAGTTAAGAGGGCCCCTCTGTCAGAAGCTTTCTTT. The encoded protein is CASSEVKRAPLSEAFF.

The genes are TRBV15 and TRBJ2-3, with D possibly matching TRBD2 (5 bases). The germline V gene encodes CDR1 LNHNV and CDR2 YYDKDF (reference sequence). V lost 6 bases, J lost 2 bases, and 6 bases lay in between. This CDR3 spans 12 amino acids. CDR3 sequence (DNA): TGTGCCACCAGGGAGGACACAGATACGCAGTATTTT. Its translation is CATREDTDTQYF. Using reference TRBV15 and TRBJ2-3 for the parts outside the CDR3, the full variable domain is DAMVIQNPRYQVTQFGKPVTLSCSQTLNHNVMYWYQQKSSQAPKLLFHYYDKDFNNEADTPDNFQSRRPNTSFCFLDIRSPGLGDTAMYLCATREDTDTQYFGPGTRLTVL.

This chain connects TRBV12-3 or TRBV12-4 to TRBJ2-1; the D is unclear. CDR3 length: 10 amino acids. The germline V and J ends were trimmed by 3 bases and 11 bases, with 5 bases remaining between them. CDR3 amino acids: CASSLEKQFF. The CDR3 DNA reads TGTGCCAGCAGTTTGGAGAAGCAGTTCTTC.

CDR3: CASSLSHVGDSPLHF. CDR3 in DNA: TGTGCCAGCAGCTTGTCTCACGTGGGAGATTCACCCCTCCACTTT. V and J are TRBV5-5 and TRBJ1-6; D is undetermined. CDR3 size: 15 residues. Trimming shortened V by 1 base and J by 8 bases, and 13 bases separated the two germline ends. Per germline, CDR1 SGHKS and CDR2 YYEKEE (reference sequence).

The CDR3 nucleotides read TGTGCCATCAGTGGGACGGGAGGGGCCAACGTCCTGACTTTC. It yields the protein CAISGTGGANVLTF. The chain employs TRBV10-3 and TRBJ2-6, with D possibly being TRBD2 (5 bases). The germline V and J ends were trimmed by 4 bases and 4 bases, with 8 bases remaining between them. The CDR3 has 14 residues. CDR1 and CDR2 from the germline V gene are ENHRY and SYGVKD.

A remark on this clone: Other DNA variants within this sample encode the same CDR3. CDR3 in amino acids: CSVQQGSYNEQFF. CDR3 DNA sequence: TGCAGCGTTCAACAGGGATCCTACAATGAGCAGTTCTTC. The rearrangement uses TRBV29-1 and TRBJ2-1; D may be TRBD1 (6 bases). This CDR3 comprises 13 residues. Germline CDR1 and CDR2: SQVTM and ANQGSEA. Trimming pared 5 bases from V and 1 base from J, leaving 9 bases between.

V is TRBV6-4 and J is TRBJ1-4; TRBD1 agrees at 8 bases. The CDR3 has 19 amino acids. Germline V CDR1 and CDR2: MRHNA, SNTAGT. V lost 6 bases, J lost 3 bases, and 18 bases stayed unmatched. Written as DNA, the CDR3 is TGTGCCAGCAGCTTTTATATACAGGGGGTTCGGGAAGCTAATGAAAAACTGTTTTTT. Amino acids: CASSFYIQGVREANEKLFF.

The CDR3 sequence is CASKWRGANEQFF. CDR3 in DNA: TGTGCCAGCAAATGGCGGGGGGCAAATGAGCAGTTCTTC. The chain carries TRBV5-4 and TRBJ2-1; 8 nucleotides match TRBD2. The germline V gene has CDR1 SGHNT and CDR2 YYREEE (reference sequence). This CDR3 contains 13 residues. J gave up 7 bases and V 6 bases, and 6 bases lay outside the gene matches.